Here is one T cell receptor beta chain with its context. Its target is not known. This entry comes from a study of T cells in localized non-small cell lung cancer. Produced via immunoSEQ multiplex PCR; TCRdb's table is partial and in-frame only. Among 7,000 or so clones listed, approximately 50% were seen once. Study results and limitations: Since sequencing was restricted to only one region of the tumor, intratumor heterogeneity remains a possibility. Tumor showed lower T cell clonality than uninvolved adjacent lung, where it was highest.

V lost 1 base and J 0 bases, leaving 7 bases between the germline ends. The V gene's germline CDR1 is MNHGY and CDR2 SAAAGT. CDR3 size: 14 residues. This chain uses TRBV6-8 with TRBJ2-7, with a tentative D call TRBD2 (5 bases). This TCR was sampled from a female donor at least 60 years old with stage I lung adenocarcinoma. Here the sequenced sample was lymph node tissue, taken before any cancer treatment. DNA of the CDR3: TGTGCCAGCAGTTACTTTGGAGGCTCCTACGAGCAGTACTTC. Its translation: CASSYFGGSYEQYF.